One sample yielded the 12 T cell receptor beta chains listed below, sequenced in a study of cytomegalovirus exposure and HLA in healthy donors. Use of 60 Vbeta and 13 Jbeta primers characterized the PCR. The protocol was immunoSEQ multiplex PCR, while the TCRdb copy is restricted to in-frame clones and leaves out a portion. The sample has fewer than 100,000 clones; 60% to 80% are singletons. Sequenced material: PBMCs. Source of these receptors: a female donor in good health and CMV-seronegative.

The rearrangement joins TRBV30 to TRBJ1-5, with D possibly TRBD1 on 6 matching bases. The CDR3 consists of 15 residues. Germline values: CDR1 GTSNPN, CDR2 SVGIG (reference sequence). Trimming took off 5 bases at V and 2 bases at J, with 16 bases between the two ends. CDR3 sequence reads: CAWGGGGSGNQPQHF. The CDR3, as DNA: TGTGCCTGGGGGGGAGGGGGGTCGGGCAATCAGCCCCAGCATTTT.

This clone was observed a handful of times. The chain uses TRBV19 and TRBJ2-1; D is uncertain. Germline V lookup: CDR1 LNHDA, CDR2 SQIVND (reference sequence). With 5 bases removed from V and 0 bases from J, the gap between germline ends came to 8 bases. CDR3 size: 14 residues. CDR3 DNA: TGTGCCAGTAGTCCCGAGATCTCCTACAATGAGCAGTTCTTC. Protein: CASSPEISYNEQFF.

The chain carries TRBV27 and TRBJ2-1, with TRBD2 identical over 9 bases. CDR3 length: 14 residues. Trimming cost V 3 bases and J 7 bases; bases outside gene matches: 4. CDR1 and CDR2 (germline): MNHEY, SMNVEV (reference sequence). The CDR3 region is CASSFGGRANEQFF. In DNA form, the CDR3 reads TGTGCCAGCAGTTTTGGCGGGAGGGCAAATGAGCAGTTCTTC.

The chain links TRBV19 to TRBJ1-4; the D gene is possibly TRBD1 (5 bases). The CDR3 sequence is 14 residues long. V lost 7 bases, J lost 3 bases, and 12 bases lay in between. Germline V gene lookup returns CDR1 LNHDA and CDR2 SQIVND (reference sequence). The CDR3 protein is CASTMWGANEKLFF. In DNA, the CDR3 is TGTGCCAGTACCATGTGGGGGGCTAATGAAAAACTGTTTTTT.

The chain recombines TRBV28 with TRBJ2-5; possible D gene TRBD2, 6 bases. Trimming left V 6 bases short and J 5 bases short, with 16 bases between. The CDR3 runs to 14 residues. In germline, CDR1 is MDHEN, CDR2 SYDVKM. The CDR3 sequence is CASRVGGNLETQYF. The CDR3 bases are TGTGCCAGCAGGGTCGGCGGGAACTTGGAGACCCAGTACTTC.

This clone was counted between two and nine times. This chain joins TRBV4-1 and TRBJ2-7; 9 bases agree with TRBD1. V lost 2 bases to trimming and J lost 0 bases; unmatched junction nucleotides: 5. The CDR3 covers 16 residues. Germline lookup yields CDR1 MGHRA and CDR2 YSYEKL. The DNA for the CDR3 is TGCGCCAGCAGCCAACTGACAGGGGGAGGCTCCTACGAGCAGTACTTC. Amino acid sequence: CASSQLTGGGSYEQYF.

The chain is built from TRBV19 and TRBJ2-1; 10 bases align to TRBD2. V shed 7 bases and J 6 bases; nucleotides not matched to a gene: 3. The CDR3 totals 13 residues. The germline gives CDR1 LNHDA, CDR2 SQIVND (reference sequence). This CDR3 is CASTSGSFNEQFF. The CDR3 DNA is TGTGCCAGTACTAGCGGGAGTTTCAATGAGCAGTTCTTC.

V gene TRBV7-8 combines with J gene TRBJ1-5, with a weak D call TRBD1 (6 bases). This CDR3 is 16 amino acids long. Germline CDR1 SGHVS, CDR2 FQNEAQ. V lost 5 bases and J 1 base, leaving 15 bases between the germline ends. The DNA of the CDR3 is TGTGCCAGCAGCAGTTACCCGACAGGCAGCAATCAGCCCCAGCATTTT. Translated, it gives CASSSYPTGSNQPQHF.

The rearrangement joins TRBV5-4 to TRBJ1-6, with 9 positions matching TRBD1. CDR1 SGHNT and CDR2 YYREEE come from the germline V gene (reference sequence). V was clipped by 4 bases and J by 10 bases; unmatched bases: 6. This CDR3 is built from 14 residues. This CDR3 is CASSHRGRESPLHF. The CDR3, as DNA: TGTGCCAGCAGCCACAGGGGGCGCGAATCACCCCTCCACTTT. Together with reference TRBV5-4 and TRBJ1-6, the CDR3 gives the full variable domain: ETGVTQSPTHLIKTRGQQVTLRCSSQSGHNTVSWYQQALGQGPQFIFQYYREEENGRGNFPPRFSGLQFPNYSSELNVNALELDDSALYLCASSHRGRESPLHFGNGTRLTVT.

This chain uses TRBV28 with TRBJ2-7, with 9 nucleotides matching TRBD1. The J segment lost 6 bases and the V segment lost 4 bases, leaving 25 bases of the junction unmatched. The germline CDR1 and CDR2 sequences are MDHEN and SYDVKM. There are 20 residues in the CDR3. CDR3 DNA: TGTGCCAGCAGTTCCGAACAAACGGGACAGGGTTCCCTTCGGGTTGGCGAGCAGTACTTC. Its translation is CASSSEQTGQGSLRVGEQYF. The full variable domain, in which reference TRBV28 and TRBJ2-7 provide the parts outside the CDR3, is DVKVTQSSRYLVKRTGEKVFLECVQDMDHENMFWYRQDPGLGLRLIYFSYDVKMKEKGDIPEGYSVSREKKERFSLILESASTNQTSMYLCASSSEQTGQGSLRVGEQYFGPGTRLTVT.

This clone was seen more than once but under ten times. V gene TRBV27 combines with J gene TRBJ2-5; TRBD2 might be the D (6 bases). The CDR3 is 13 residues long. V was shortened by 5 bases and J by 5 bases, with 12 bases between the two germline ends. CDR1 MNHEY and CDR2 SMNVEV come from the germline V gene (reference sequence). CDR3 DNA: TGTGCCAGCAGTCCGGGGGATCGGGAGACCCAGTACTTC. As protein: CASSPGDRETQYF.

The chain combines TRBV2 with TRBJ2-5; TRBD2 agrees at 7 bases. Germline lookup yields CDR1 SNHLY and CDR2 FYNNEI. The V and J ends lost 5 bases and 5 bases, in that order; junction bases with no gene match: 11. The CDR3 extends over 15 amino acids. For the CDR3, the DNA is TGTGCCAGCAGTATGGGGGGGAACGTGGTGGAGACCCAGTACTTC. It encodes CASSMGGNVVETQYF.